This TCR beta chain was identified during a study of CD8+ T cells in alopecia areata. Study findings and constraints: Administration of tofacitinib significantly diminished scalp clonality and expanded CD8+ clones within the top 100. Higher clonality and more expanded CD8+ clones appeared in lesional than normal scalp.

The treatment: oral pan-JAK inhibitor, 5-10 mg twice daily. There are 14 residues in the CDR3. The germline CDR1 and CDR2 sequences are SGHDT and YYEEEE. V was shortened by 4 bases and J by 5 bases, with 12 bases between the two germline ends. Following extraction, RNA underwent reverse transcription to cDNA, which served as the sequencing template. Libraries were prepared by immunoSEQ multiplex PCR; TCRdb keeps only in-frame clonotypes and omits some of them. This sample has 200,000 or so clones; roughly 64% occur once, and the top ten carry 5.5% to 6%. This clone was counted a single time. Its matching antigen is unknown.

This chain connects TRBV5-6 to TRBJ1-4; a possible D gene is TRBD1 (5 bases). This receptor was taken from a human donor with alopecia areata. The specimen comprised CD4+ T cells sorted from blood, sampled at week 24, from a patient treated with tofacitinib. DNA for the CDR3: TGTGCCAGCAGCGCGGGACGGATCAATGAAAAACTGTTTTTT. Translating gives CASSAGRINEKLFF.